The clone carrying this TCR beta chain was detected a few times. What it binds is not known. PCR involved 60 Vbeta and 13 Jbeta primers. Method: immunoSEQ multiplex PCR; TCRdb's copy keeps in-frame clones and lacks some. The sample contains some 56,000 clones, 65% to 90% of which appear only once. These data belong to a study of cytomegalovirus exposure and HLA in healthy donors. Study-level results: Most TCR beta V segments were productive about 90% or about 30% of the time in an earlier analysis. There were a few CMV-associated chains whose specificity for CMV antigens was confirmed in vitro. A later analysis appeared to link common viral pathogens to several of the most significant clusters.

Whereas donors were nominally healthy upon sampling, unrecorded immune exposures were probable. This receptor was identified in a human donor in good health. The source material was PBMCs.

This CDR3 is CASSERQKNTGELFF. The CDR3 DNA reads as TGTGCCAGCAGTGAGCGGCAGAAGAACACCGGGGAGCTGTTTTTT. This sequence joins TRBV6-1 and TRBJ2-2; D not resolved. The CDR3 has 15 residues. Trimming cost V 3 bases and J 1 base, with 9 bases left between them. The germline V gene has CDR1 MNHNS and CDR2 SASEGT.